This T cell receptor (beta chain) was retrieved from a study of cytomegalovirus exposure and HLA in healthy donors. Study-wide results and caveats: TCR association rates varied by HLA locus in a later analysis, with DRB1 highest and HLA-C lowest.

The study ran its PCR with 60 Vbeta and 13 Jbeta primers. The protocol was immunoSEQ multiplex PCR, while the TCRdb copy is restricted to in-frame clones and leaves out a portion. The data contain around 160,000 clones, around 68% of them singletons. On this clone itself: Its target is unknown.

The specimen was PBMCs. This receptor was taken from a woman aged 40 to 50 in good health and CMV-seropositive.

CDR3 residues: CATSRFSGQAGETQYF. The CDR3 nucleotides are TGTGCCACCAGCAGATTCTCGGGACAGGCGGGGGAGACCCAGTACTTC. This chain joins TRBV15 and TRBJ2-5, with 8 nucleotides matching TRBD1. The CDR3 loop spans 16 amino acids. V shed 2 bases, J shed 5 bases, and the junction held 10 bases outside the gene matches. Germline V gene data show CDR1 as LNHNV and CDR2 as YYDKDF (reference sequence).